One and the same sample provided the 9 T cell receptor beta chains below, sequenced in a study of identical twins. One entry per CDR3 protein results from TCRdb running MiXCR on the 5' RACE reads. The top ten hold around 12% of the sample, which has roughly 770,000 distinct CDR3 sequences, roughly 18% seen once. Another study also made use of these data, one on T cells expressing NK-cell markers.

Sequencing input: PBMCs. The receptors derive from a woman aged 18-29 years in good health.

This clonotype has a handful of counts. V and J are TRBV7-2 and TRBJ1-1, with 11 bases aligning to TRBD1. Germline V gene data show CDR1 as SGHTA and CDR2 as FQGNSA. The CDR3 is 14 amino acids. J lost 10 bases, V lost 1 base, and 5 bases had no gene match. The CDR3 nucleotides are TGTGCCAGCAGCTTAGGACCGGGACAGGGGGGAGCTTTCTTT. This encodes CASSLGPGQGGAFF. Based on the CDR3 plus reference TRBV7-2 and TRBJ1-1, the full variable domain is GAGVSQSPSNKVTEKGKDVELRCDPISGHTALYWYRQSLGQGLEFLIYFQGNSAPDKSGLPSDRFSAERTGGSVSTLTIQRTQQEDSAVYLCASSLGPGQGGAFFGQGTRLTVV.

This clonotype turned up a few times. The chain uses TRBV7-9 and TRBJ2-2; D is uncertain. V shed 5 bases and J shed 6 bases, with 13 bases lying between them. Germline V CDR1 and CDR2: SEHNR, FQNEAQ (reference sequence). This CDR3 region has 14 residues. CDR3 in DNA: TGTGCCAGCAGCCCCCCTAGTAAGCCCGGGGAGCTGTTTTTT. Translation gives CASSPPSKPGELFF. The full variable domain, its missing parts supplied by reference TRBV7-9 and TRBJ2-2, is DTGVSQNPRHKITKRGQNVTFRCDPISEHNRLYWYRQTLGQGPEFLTYFQNEAQLEKSRLLSDRFSAERPKGSFSTLEIQRTEQGDSAMYLCASSPPSKPGELFFGEGSRLTVL.

The chain combines TRBV12-3 or TRBV12-4 with TRBJ2-5; tentatively, D is TRBD2 (6 bases). Trimming shortened V by 4 bases and J by 5 bases, and 14 bases separated the two germline ends. This CDR3 comprises 14 residues. The CDR3 nucleotides are TGTGCCAGCAGTTCTCGGTCGCGGGGTGAGACCCAGTACTTC. Translating it yields CASSSRSRGETQYF.

This clonotype has only a few counts. The rearrangement links TRBV20-1 to TRBJ2-3, with 9 nucleotides matching TRBD2. This CDR3 is 14 amino acids long. The J segment lost 5 bases and the V segment lost 5 bases, leaving 8 bases of the junction unmatched. Germline CDR1 is DFQATT and CDR2 is SNEGSKA (reference sequence). For the CDR3, the DNA is TGCAGTGCTGGGGTAGCGGGAGATGAAGATACGCAGTATTTT. This codes for CSAGVAGDEDTQYF.

This clonotype has at least ten counts. V usage is TRBV5-1 and J usage is TRBJ2-5; D uncertain. V lost 4 bases, J lost 5 bases, and 15 bases lay in between. The CDR3 contains 14 residues. Germline V gene data show CDR1 as SGHRS and CDR2 as YFSETQ. This CDR3 reads CASSPDGPWETQYF. CDR3 sequence (DNA): TGCGCCAGCAGCCCGGACGGACCCTGGGAGACCCAGTACTTC.

Only a few counts were recorded for this clonotype. The V gene is TRBV5-1, the J gene TRBJ2-3; a possible D gene is TRBD1 (6 bases). Germline V gene sequence: CDR1 SGHRS, CDR2 YFSETQ. There are 13 residues in the CDR3. Deletions cut 6 bases from V and 2 bases from J, with 10 bases between. Written as DNA, the CDR3 is TGCGCCAGCAAGGGGGATAACACAGATACGCAGTATTTT. Its translation: CASKGDNTDTQYF.

This clonotype was counted many times. This chain links TRBV18 with TRBJ2-7, with 13 bases matching TRBD2. The germline V gene has CDR1 KGHSH and CDR2 LQKENI. Germline trimming cut 3 bases from V and 6 bases from J; bases unmatched to any gene: 5. The CDR3 spans 15 residues. The CDR3 DNA is TGTGCCAGCTCACCCACCGGGACTAGCGGGGCCGAGCAGTACTTC. Amino acids: CASSPTGTSGAEQYF.

This clonotype was observed a few times. The limits of the CDR3 on the DNA are not certain, so only TCRdb's listed CDR3 is given. This rearrangement joins TRBV5-1 to TRBJ2-1; TRBD1 is the table's D call, not checked against the DNA. The CDR3 has 16 residues if both end residues are counted. Looked up from germline, CDR1 is SGHRS and CDR2 is YFSETQ. The CDR3 here is CASSTSGQGASGEQFF.

V gene TRBV5-6 combines with J gene TRBJ1-5; D call uncertain. The germline V gene encodes CDR1 SGHDT and CDR2 YYEEEE. CDR3 length equals 14 residues. V lost 3 bases to trimming and J lost 4 bases, with 11 bases between them. The CDR3 spells CASSSYRGNQPQHF. CDR3 in DNA: TGTGCCAGCAGCTCCTACAGAGGAAATCAGCCCCAGCATTTT.